These 18 T cell receptor beta chains share one sample of origin, sequenced in a study of Graves' ophthalmopathy and Graves' hyperthyroidism. Beta-chain TCR CDR3 regions were amplified from RNA transcripts. Second-round multiplex PCR came after a first-round RT-PCR that employed HTBI primers. TCRdb analysed the multiplex PCR reads with MiXCR anew, one entry per CDR3 protein. Of 900,000 to 1,200,000 distinct CDR3 sequences in the sample, about 35% were seen once. The sequenced material came from peripheral blood or thyroid tissue (not recorded which). The source of these receptors is an adult man with Graves' hyperthyroidism.

With regard to this clonotype: A much larger clonotype is one base distant, so this may be a read error. This chain joins TRBV10-3 and TRBJ2-5; D not certain. CDR1 is ENHRY, CDR2 SYGVKD, per germline. CDR3 size: 13 residues. Written as DNA, the CDR3 is TGTGCCATCAGCGCGCAACTCCAAGAGGCCCAGTACTTC. Translation gives CAISAQLQEAQYF.

This clonotype was recorded many times. The gene calls are TRBV7-3 and TRBJ2-5; weak D call: TRBD1 (6 bases). Germline V gene data show CDR1 as SGHTA and CDR2 as FQGTGA. V was shortened by 1 base and J by 1 base, with 13 bases between the two germline ends. CDR3 size: 16 residues. CDR3 residues: CASSLIGGGTQETQYF. The CDR3 DNA sequence: TGTGCCAGCAGCTTAATTGGGGGCGGCACCCAAGAGACCCAGTACTTC.

The genes are TRBV9 and TRBJ1-1, with TRBD1 matching 9 bases. Germline V gene lookup returns CDR1 SGDLS and CDR2 YYNGEE. The CDR3 length is 16 residues. V gave up 4 bases and J gave up 4 bases; unmatched junction bases: 11. This CDR3 is CASSPSPGTGSTEAFF. The DNA of the CDR3 is TGTGCCAGCAGCCCCAGTCCCGGGACAGGGTCCACTGAAGCTTTCTTT.

Many counts were recorded for this clonotype. V gene TRBV19 combines with J gene TRBJ1-5, with a possible D match to TRBD1 (5 bases). Per the germline V gene, CDR1 is LNHDA and CDR2 is SQIVND (reference sequence). This CDR3 has 14 residues. V lost 3 bases to trimming and J lost 8 bases, with 14 bases between them. The CDR3 sequence is CASSISGGIKPQHF. Written as DNA, the CDR3 is TGTGCCAGTAGTATTTCTGGGGGGATCAAGCCCCAGCATTTT.

Of note for this clonotype: A read error may account for a junction end that differs from germline. V usage is TRBV9 and J usage is TRBJ1-3; D gene ambiguous. The CDR3 is made up of 12 amino acids. Germline lookup yields CDR1 SGDLS and CDR2 YYNGEE. The CDR3 sequence: CASSGPGSTIYF. DNA of the CDR3: TGTGCCAGCAGCGGGCCGGGAAGCACCATATATTTT. Full variable domain (outside the CDR3, taken from reference TRBV9 and TRBJ1-3): DSGVTQTPKHLITATGQRVTLRCSPRSGDLSVYWYQQSLDQGLQFLIQYYNGEERAKGNILERFSAQQFPDLHSELNLSSLELGDSALYFCASSGPGSTIYFGEGSWLTVV.

The rearrangement joins TRBV2 to TRBJ1-5; D ambiguous. The length of the CDR3 is 14 residues. CDR1 and CDR2 (germline): SNHLY, FYNNEI. V lost 5 bases and J 3 bases, leaving 11 bases between the germline ends. This CDR3 reads CASSPRTDNQPQHF. The CDR3 nucleotides are TGTGCCAGCAGTCCAAGGACTGACAATCAGCCCCAGCATTTT.

This clonotype occurred many times. V usage is TRBV19 and J usage is TRBJ2-6; no clear D gene. Trimming left V 6 bases short and J 4 bases short, with 10 bases between. This CDR3 contains 14 residues. Germline CDR1 LNHDA, CDR2 SQIVND (reference sequence). In DNA, the CDR3 is TGTGCCAGTAGCCCTCAGGTGGGGGCCAACGTCCTGACTTTC. Its translation is CASSPQVGANVLTF.

The gene calls are TRBV29-1 and TRBJ2-5, with TRBD2 matching over 9 bases. The junction had 10 bases not matched to a gene; V was cut back by 4 bases and J by 4 bases. CDR3 length: 15 residues. CDR1 is SQVTM, CDR2 ANQGSEA, per germline. This CDR3 is CSVVPGGRGRETQYF. In DNA form, the CDR3 reads TGCAGCGTTGTTCCTGGCGGGAGGGGCCGAGAGACCCAGTACTTC.

This clonotype was counted ten times or more. This chain uses TRBV7-3 with TRBJ2-5; no clear D. The ends were cut back, 2 bases at V and 2 bases at J, with 6 bases in the middle. Germline V CDR1 and CDR2: SGHTA, FQGTGA. The CDR3 sequence is 13 residues long. The CDR3 spells CASSLGPQETQYF. CDR3 in DNA: TGTGCCAGCAGCTTAGGGCCTCAAGAGACCCAGTACTTC.

The table lists this clonotype with many counts. The rearrangement uses TRBV12-3 or TRBV12-4 and TRBJ1-6; perhaps TRBD1 as D (5 bases). The CDR3 is 14 amino acids. V was pared by 7 bases and J by 10 bases, with 17 bases between. The CDR3 region is CASTLTGFDSPLHF. The DNA for the CDR3 is TGTGCCAGCACCCTAACAGGATTTGACTCACCCCTCCACTTT.

This clonotype was seen ten or more times. This chain links TRBV19 with TRBJ1-1; D gene uncertain. V was pared by 5 bases and J by 5 bases, with 9 bases between. CDR1 and CDR2 from the germline V gene are LNHDA and SQIVND (reference sequence). The CDR3 runs 12 residues. CDR3 region: CASSEQRTEAFF. The CDR3 bases are TGTGCCAGTAGTGAGCAGAGAACTGAAGCTTTCTTT.

This clonotype came up many times. This chain connects TRBV9 to TRBJ1-1; 9 nucleotides align to TRBD1. The CDR3 totals 16 residues. Trimming at V came to 0 bases and at J to 0 bases, leaving 3 bases not matched to a gene. CDR1 SGDLS and CDR2 YYNGEE come from the germline V gene. CDR3 sequence (DNA): TGTGCCAGCAGCGTAGGAACAGGGGGCATGAACACTGAAGCTTTCTTT. This gives the protein CASSVGTGGMNTEAFF.

This clonotype was seen at least ten times. The rearrangement uses TRBV9 and TRBJ2-2; 7 nucleotides match TRBD2. J was trimmed by 6 bases and V by 6 bases; bases with no gene match: 14. Per the germline V gene, CDR1 is SGDLS and CDR2 is YYNGEE. This CDR3 is built from 16 residues. CDR3 nucleotide sequence: TGTGCCAGCACCGAGGGTTTGGGACTAATGTCCGGGGAGCTGTTTTTT. It encodes CASTEGLGLMSGELFF.

Only a few counts were recorded for this clonotype. The chain couples TRBV4-1 to TRBJ2-2; 7 nucleotides align to TRBD2. V shed 4 bases and J 6 bases; nucleotides not matched to a gene: 8. Germline V gives CDR1 MGHRA, CDR2 YSYEKL. The CDR3 covers 15 residues. The CDR3 DNA reads as TGCGCCAGCAGCCTATCAAGCGGGGATCCCGGGGAGCTGTTTTTT. It translates to CASSLSSGDPGELFF.

This clonotype was detected only a few times. The chain links TRBV20-1 to TRBJ1-6; no clear D gene. This CDR3 comprises 13 residues. V was clipped by 4 bases and J by 5 bases, with 9 bases between them. Per the germline V gene, CDR1 is DFQATT and CDR2 is SNEGSKA (reference sequence). The CDR3 sequence is CSANLPNNSPLHF. In DNA form, the CDR3 reads TGCAGTGCTAATTTACCTAATAATTCACCCCTCCACTTT.

The J gene is TRBJ1-1, the V gene TRBV9; 7 bases agree with TRBD1. J was trimmed by 5 bases and V by 4 bases; bases with no gene match: 8. This CDR3 contains 14 residues. CDR1 and CDR2 from the germline V gene are SGDLS and YYNGEE. CDR3 DNA sequence: TGTGCCAGCAGCTCGAGACAGGGAAGAACTGAAGCTTTCTTT. Protein: CASSSRQGRTEAFF.

This clonotype has ten or more counts. This chain connects TRBV10-3 to TRBJ1-4; 7 bases are a match to TRBD1. V was clipped by 10 bases and J by 6 bases; unmatched bases: 8. This CDR3 region has 13 residues. Germline V gene sequence: CDR1 ENHRY, CDR2 SYGVKD. CDR3 in amino acids: CATSDRAYEKLFF. In nucleotides, the CDR3 is TGTGCCACCTCAGACAGGGCTTATGAAAAACTGTTTTTT.

This clonotype has a count of ten or more. Relative to the germline gene, one junction end is altered; a read error may explain this. The V gene is TRBV5-1, the J gene TRBJ2-7; D is perhaps TRBD2 (5 bases). The CDR3 has 13 residues. CDR1 and CDR2 from the germline V gene are SGHRS and YFSETQ. The CDR3 sequence: CATSRPGTYEQYF. The CDR3 DNA follows: TGCGCCACCAGCAGGCCGGGAACCTACGAGCAGTACTTC. Using reference TRBV5-1 and TRBJ2-7 for the parts outside the CDR3, the full variable domain is KAGVTQTPRYLIKTRGQQVTLSCSPISGHRSVSWYQQTPGQGLQFLFEYFSETQRNKGNFPGRFSGRQFSNSRSEMNVSTLELGDSALYLCATSRPGTYEQYFGPGTRLTVT.